A single sample is the source of the 8 T cell receptor beta chains below, sequenced in a study of T cells in Graves' hyperthyroidism and ophthalmopathy. The CDR3 regions of TCR beta were amplified from RNA transcripts. HTBI primers were used for first-round RT-PCR of the TCR CDR3. TCRdb re-analysed the multiplex PCR reads in MiXCR, keeping a single row per CDR3 protein. The data hold more than 450,000 distinct CDR3 sequences, with 14% observed a single time. What was sequenced was blood. These receptors were taken from a woman in her forties with Graves' hyperthyroidism.

This clonotype was seen ten or more times. The chain recombines TRBV18 with TRBJ2-2; TRBD1 matches at 7 bases. V gave up 5 bases and J gave up 2 bases; unmatched junction bases: 2. CDR3 size: 14 residues. Germline loops: CDR1 KGHSH, CDR2 LQKENI. The CDR3 DNA sequence: TGTGCCAGCTCAGGGGACAGAAACACCGGGGAGCTGTTTTTT. Protein product: CASSGDRNTGELFF.

This clonotype appeared many times. The chain links TRBV2 to TRBJ2-3; D is unresolved. V was pared by 1 base and J by 2 bases, with 7 bases between. The length of the CDR3 is 14 residues. The germline CDR1 and CDR2 sequences are SNHLY and FYNNEI. CDR3 sequence: CASSEDTNTDTQYF. In DNA, the CDR3 is TGTGCCAGCAGTGAAGATACTAACACAGATACGCAGTATTTT.

The chain employs TRBV14 and TRBJ2-1; 9 bases are a match to TRBD2. The V segment lost 3 bases and the J segment 3 bases; nucleotides outside the gene matches: 12. The germline V gene has CDR1 SGHDN and CDR2 FVKESK. This CDR3 has 18 residues. The CDR3 spells CASSHAPVAGVFYNEQFF. CDR3 DNA sequence: TGTGCCAGCAGCCACGCCCCTGTAGCGGGAGTTTTCTACAATGAGCAGTTCTTC.

The chain joins TRBV20-1 to TRBJ2-1; 8 bases agree with TRBD1. The length of the CDR3 is 15 residues. Germline CDR1 reads DFQATT; CDR2 reads SNEGSKA (reference sequence). The V segment lost 6 bases and the J segment 8 bases; nucleotides outside the gene matches: 15. CDR3 protein: CSATRQGAARDEQFF. The CDR3 DNA reads as TGCAGTGCCACTCGGCAGGGGGCAGCCAGGGATGAGCAGTTCTTC.

This clonotype was recorded many times. This chain uses TRBV3-1 with TRBJ2-5; possibly TRBD2 for D (6 bases). V was cut by 5 bases and J by 3 bases, with 13 bases left in between. The germline V gene has CDR1 LGHDT and CDR2 YNNKEL (reference sequence). This CDR3 region has 14 residues. DNA of the CDR3: TGTGCCAGCAGCTCGGGACTGGCGAAAGAGACCCAGTACTTC. It yields the protein CASSSGLAKETQYF.

The rearrangement uses TRBV18 and TRBJ1-6; maybe TRBD1 (5 bases). Trimming removed 5 bases at V and 5 bases at J, with 13 bases between. CDR1 is KGHSH, CDR2 LQKENI, per germline. The CDR3 runs to 15 residues. CDR3 residues: CASSINQGNNSPLHF. The CDR3 region has the DNA TGTGCCAGCTCAATAAACCAGGGTAATAATTCACCCCTCCACTTT.

This sequence joins TRBV20-1 and TRBJ1-1; D remains unclear. CDR1 and CDR2 (germline): DFQATT, SNEGSKA (reference sequence). CDR3 length: 13 residues. V dropped 0 bases and J dropped 6 bases, with 11 bases sitting between them. CDR3 loop: CSARDRQTSEAFF. The CDR3 nucleotides are TGCAGTGCTAGAGATCGGCAGACTTCTGAAGCTTTCTTT.

This clonotype has at least ten counts. V gene TRBV5-1 combines with J gene TRBJ2-5, with D unresolved. This CDR3 comprises 12 residues. Per germline, CDR1 SGHRS and CDR2 YFSETQ. Trimming removed 2 bases at V and 5 bases at J, with 7 bases between. The chain's CDR3 is CASSFARETQYF. The DNA for the CDR3 is TGCGCCAGCAGCTTTGCGAGGGAGACCCAGTACTTC.